This T cell receptor beta chain was recorded in a study of identifying expanded T cells in peripheral blood. Generated by immunoSEQ multiplex PCR, the TCRdb table keeps only in-frame clones and is missing some. This sample has under 100,000 clones; around nine tenths occur once, and the top ten carry 7% to 8.5%. Notes on this clone: The antigen remains unidentified.

CDR1 and CDR2 (germline): SGHAT, FQNNGV. Trimming at V came to 5 bases and at J to 6 bases, leaving 9 bases not matched to a gene. This CDR3 region has 16 residues. Study results and caveats: Differentially abundant clones: around 1.2 between replicates, around 16 at roughly 15 days, less than 20 at four.

The source material was blood. The clonotype originates from a person aged 18 to 75 in good health. The chain links TRBV11-2 to TRBJ2-7; 14 bases agree with TRBD2. The CDR3 bases are TGTGCCAGCAGCCCCCGACTAGCGGGGGGGATATCCGAGCAGTACTTC. Protein product: CASSPRLAGGISEQYF.